This T cell receptor (beta chain) originates from a study of shared clonotypes between healthy human individuals. V lost 4 bases and J lost 1; bases outside the gene matches: 9. Germline CDR1 is MGHRA and CDR2 is YSYEKL. CDR3 length: 18 residues. The study, taken as a whole, reports: Generation of non-shared clonotypes was less probable than generation of clonotypes shared by all four donors.

The count of this clone is one. As yet, its antigen is unknown. Original analysis: ImmunoSEQ output lacked quality scores and full-length reads, limiting matched filtering. The protocol was immunoSEQ multiplex PCR, while the TCRdb copy is restricted to in-frame clones and leaves out a portion. Clonal size and the V and J genes are those of that table, whereas D and trimming came from the DNA. The data show around 1,000,000 clones, with 70% to 80% seen just once and 0.7% to 0.95% held by the top ten. The rearrangement uses TRBV4-1 and TRBJ2-6; 8 positions match TRBD1. This TCR came from a man aged 18 to 29 in good health. Some clones in this sample may be carry-over from other donors' samples. The sequencing sample was made of memory CD4+ T cells from PBMCs. Subset: CD45RA-negative fraction. The CDR3 here is CASSPRQGFRSGANVLTF. For the CDR3, the DNA is TGCGCCAGCAGCCCTAGACAGGGGTTTAGGTCTGGGGCCAACGTCCTGACTTTC.